This T cell receptor beta chain was captured by sequencing in a study of cytomegalovirus exposure and HLA in healthy donors. The study ran its PCR with 60 Vbeta and 13 Jbeta primers. Repertoires were generated with immunoSEQ multiplex PCR, while TCRdb's copy carries only in-frame clones and drops some. The data show 95,000 to 110,000 clones, about four fifths seen once. The study, taken as a whole, reports: In vitro work confirmed that a few CMV-associated chains recognize CMV antigens. The classifier reportedly diagnosed cytomegalovirus status with high specificity and sensitivity. An analysis was carried out at a later point. It showed that HLA-associated TCR beta chains were more clonally expanded than equally common non-associated chains.

This clone was counted once. Its antigen is as yet unknown. Per the germline V gene, CDR1 is SGHRS and CDR2 is YFSETQ. The CDR3 is 11 residues long. V was trimmed by 10 bases and J by 3 bases, leaving 10 bases between them. This chain joins TRBV5-1 and TRBJ1-1; D ambiguous. The sample was PBMCs. This TCR derives from a man aged 25 to 40 in good health and CMV-seropositive. This CDR3 is CASRSDTEAFF. The CDR3 bases are TGCGCCTCGCGATCGGACACTGAAGCTTTCTTT.